This T cell receptor (beta chain) was identified in a study of regulatory T cells in long-lasting Graves disease (TCRdb year 2021). Context from the whole study: To count as having persistent Graves' disease, a patient had to have received antithyroid drug treatment for over 5 years with TSH receptor autoantibodies remaining persistently positive. In the clinical cohort, patients with persistent Graves' disease had used antithyroid drugs for an average of around ten years. The study was conducted in China and was registered as a clinical trial. Persistent Graves' disease patients were compared with newly diagnosed Graves' disease patients by peripheral blood TCR sequencing and RNA sequencing. A total of about 35 samples underwent TCR sequencing, from about 13 patients with persistent Graves' disease and 20 or so patients with newly diagnosed Graves' disease.

Beyond this particular receptor, the publication reports: The authors noted that the small sample size was a limitation that may lower accuracy. Compared with newly diagnosed patients, persistent Graves' disease patients had lower TCR Shannon entropy and fewer highly expanded clones, which suggests clonal expansion. Sequencing and analysis were restricted to the TCR beta chain. Because the primary lesion, thyroid tissue, could not be accessed, the study looked at peripheral blood alone. Patients with persistent disease shared more public clonotypes (under 3,000) than newly diagnosed patients did (more than 900).

This clonotype was picked up many times. Its antigen specificity is not known. No much larger clone is present one base from it, and per-base qualities are unavailable. Receptors were amplified or captured by multiplex PCR. These reads were obtained on an Illumina HiSeq 4000. CDR3 regions were amplified by Arm-PCR with iRepertoire HTBI primers to construct TCR beta libraries. Gel purification was performed on PCR products prior to sequencing. In the original analysis: A total of 62 TRBV and more than twelve TRBJ segments were identified across samples and were used for gene usage analysis of CDR3 amino acid clonotypes. COPE and FqMerger were used to merge filtered high-quality paired reads into contigs. BLAST was used to align contigs to IMGT TRBV, TRBD and TRBJ reference genes, and CDR3 was defined according to IMGT. Highly expanded clones were defined as clonotypes with a frequency above 0.1%. Shannon entropy was used to measure repertoire diversity, and the Gini coefficient was used to measure V-J evenness. A clonotype was considered public if more than one individual shared it. The raw public data were reprocessed by TCRdb itself: fastp quality trimming at Q25, MiXCR clonotype calling, in-frame beta chains only. All rows with the same CDR3 protein become a single entry with the most common DNA and genes. TCRdb's processing, not the authors', yielded these V and J calls. The sample includes under 350,000 distinct CDR3 sequences, with 20% to 25% observed a single time. The top ten constitute roughly three fifths of the sample.

The intended sense of this specimen's time point label: persistent/refractory GD, antithyroid drugs over 5 years with positive TRAb. For both TCR sequencing and RNA sequencing, RNA was extracted from PBMCs in TRIzol. The diagnosis of Graves' disease followed American Thyroid Association guidelines. Patients were recruited from an endocrinology department in Xi'an, China. Each patient gave about 8.1 milliliters of peripheral blood, collected in an EDTA anticoagulant tube. Ficoll Paque Plus density gradient separation was used to isolate PBMCs, and no additional T cell sorting was done. An Agilent 2100 Bioanalyzer and agarose gel were used to check RNA quality, while a NanoDrop 2000 measured RNA concentration. Here the sequenced sample was peripheral blood mononuclear cells (PBMCs), taken when the disease was refractory, from a patient treated with antithyroid drugs. The receptor's source is a female donor with Graves disease.

The bases are TGTGCCAGCAGCTTAGATGACAGCTACGAGCAGTACTTC. Its protein reads: CASSLDDSYEQYF. The chain joins TRBV11-2 to TRBJ2-7, and possibly TRBD1, on 5 matching bases. From the cysteine through the phenylalanine, the CDR3 covers 13 amino acids. Of the read, only the CDR3 DNA is kept; its 39 bases are in frame from base 1. The germline ends are 6 bases apart after V is trimmed by 0 bases and J by 3 bases. In the germline V gene, CDR1 corresponds to SGHAT and CDR2 to FQNNGV.